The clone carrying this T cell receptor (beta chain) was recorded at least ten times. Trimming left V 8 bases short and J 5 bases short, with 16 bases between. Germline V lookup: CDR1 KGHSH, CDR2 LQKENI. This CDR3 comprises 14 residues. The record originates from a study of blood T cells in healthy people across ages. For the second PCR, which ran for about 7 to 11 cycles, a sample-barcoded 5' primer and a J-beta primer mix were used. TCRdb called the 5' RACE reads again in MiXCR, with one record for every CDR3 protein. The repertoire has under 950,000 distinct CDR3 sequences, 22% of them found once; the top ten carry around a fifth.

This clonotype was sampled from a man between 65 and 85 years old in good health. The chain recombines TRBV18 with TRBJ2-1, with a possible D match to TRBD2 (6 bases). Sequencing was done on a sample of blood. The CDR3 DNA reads TGTGCCAGCCGTTCCGGGGGAAGGCACAATGAGCAGTTCTTC. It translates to CASRSGGRHNEQFF.